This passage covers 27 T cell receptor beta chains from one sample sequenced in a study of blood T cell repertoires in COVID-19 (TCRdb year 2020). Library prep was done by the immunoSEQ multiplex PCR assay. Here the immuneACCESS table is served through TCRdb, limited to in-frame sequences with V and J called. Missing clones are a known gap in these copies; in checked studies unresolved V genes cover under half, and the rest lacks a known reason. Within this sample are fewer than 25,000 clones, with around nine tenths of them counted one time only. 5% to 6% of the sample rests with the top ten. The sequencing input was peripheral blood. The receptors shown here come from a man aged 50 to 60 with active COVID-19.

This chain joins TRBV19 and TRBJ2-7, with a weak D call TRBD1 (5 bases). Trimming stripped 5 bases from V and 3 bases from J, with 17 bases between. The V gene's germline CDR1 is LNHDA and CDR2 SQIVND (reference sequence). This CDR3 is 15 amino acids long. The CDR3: CASSPGSRAVYEQYF. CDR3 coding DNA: TGTGCCAGTAGTCCCGGCAGCAGGGCCGTCTACGAGCAGTACTTC.

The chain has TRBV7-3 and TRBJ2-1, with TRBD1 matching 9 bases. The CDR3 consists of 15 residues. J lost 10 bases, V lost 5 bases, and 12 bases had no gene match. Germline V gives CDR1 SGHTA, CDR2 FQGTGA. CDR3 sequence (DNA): TGTGCCAGCAGCCAGCCGGGACAGGGTAAAGGAGAGCAGTTCTTC. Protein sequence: CASSQPGQGKGEQFF.

The CDR3 is CASSQDRGRDLGLFF. The DNA for the CDR3 is TGTGCCAGCAGCCAAGATAGGGGCAGGGACTTAGGCCTGTTTTTT. The rearrangement links TRBV3-1 (or the pseudogene TRBV3-2) to TRBJ1-4, with D possibly TRBD1 on 5 matching bases. Germline V lookup: CDR1 LGHDT, CDR2 YNNKEL (reference sequence). This CDR3 contains 15 residues. V lost 0 bases and J lost 14, with 19 bases in between.

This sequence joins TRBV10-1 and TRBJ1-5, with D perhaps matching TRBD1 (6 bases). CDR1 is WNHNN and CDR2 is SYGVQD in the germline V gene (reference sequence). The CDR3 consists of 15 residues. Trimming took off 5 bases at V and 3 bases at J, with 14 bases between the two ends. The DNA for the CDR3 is TGCGCCAGCAGTCCGCAGGGGATAGTCAATCAGCCCCAGCATTTT. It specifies CASSPQGIVNQPQHF.

CDR3 residues: CASRRTPGHYGYTF. As DNA, the CDR3 is TGTGCCAGCAGGAGAACCCCAGGGCACTATGGCTACACCTTC. The chain joins TRBV28 to TRBJ1-2; possible D gene TRBD1, 5 bases. This CDR3 has 14 amino acids. V was clipped by 6 bases and J by 3 bases, with 14 bases between them. Per germline, CDR1 MDHEN and CDR2 SYDVKM.

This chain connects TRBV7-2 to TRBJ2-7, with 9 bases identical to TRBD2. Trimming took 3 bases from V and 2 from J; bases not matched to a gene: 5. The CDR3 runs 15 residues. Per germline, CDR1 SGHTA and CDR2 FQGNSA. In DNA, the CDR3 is TGTGCCAGCAGCTTGCCGGGACTAGCTCCCTACGAGCAGTACTTC. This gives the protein CASSLPGLAPYEQYF.

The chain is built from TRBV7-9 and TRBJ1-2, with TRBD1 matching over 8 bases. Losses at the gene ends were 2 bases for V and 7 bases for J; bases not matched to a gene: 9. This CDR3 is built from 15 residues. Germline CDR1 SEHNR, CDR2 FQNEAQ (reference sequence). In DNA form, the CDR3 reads TGTGCCAGCAGCTTAAACGGACAGGGTGGTAGTGGCTACACCTTC. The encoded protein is CASSLNGQGGSGYTF.

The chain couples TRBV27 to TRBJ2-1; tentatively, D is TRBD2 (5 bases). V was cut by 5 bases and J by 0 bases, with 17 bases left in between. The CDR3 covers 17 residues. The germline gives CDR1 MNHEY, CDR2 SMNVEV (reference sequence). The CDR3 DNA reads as TGTGCCAGCAGTCACCTCCCAGCGGCTAGCTCCTACAATGAGCAGTTCTTC. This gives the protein CASSHLPAASSYNEQFF.

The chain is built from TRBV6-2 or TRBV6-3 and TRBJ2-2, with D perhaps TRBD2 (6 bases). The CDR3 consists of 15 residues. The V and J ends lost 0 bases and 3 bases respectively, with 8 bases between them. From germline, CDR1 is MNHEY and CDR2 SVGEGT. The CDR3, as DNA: TGTGCCAGCAGTTACTCATGGAGGGACACCGGGGAGCTGTTTTTT. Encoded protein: CASSYSWRDTGELFF.

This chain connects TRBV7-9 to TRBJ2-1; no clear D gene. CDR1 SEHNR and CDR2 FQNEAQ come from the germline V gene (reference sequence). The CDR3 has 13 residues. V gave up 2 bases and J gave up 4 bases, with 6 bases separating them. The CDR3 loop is CASSLINYNEQFF. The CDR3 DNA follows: TGTGCCAGCAGCTTAATCAATTACAATGAGCAGTTCTTC. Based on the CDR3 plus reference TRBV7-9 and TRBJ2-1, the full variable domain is DTGVSQNPRHKITKRGQNVTFRCDPISEHNRLYWYRQTLGQGPEFLTYFQNEAQLEKSRLLSDRFSAERPKGSFSTLEIQRTEQGDSAMYLCASSLINYNEQFFGPGTRLTVL.

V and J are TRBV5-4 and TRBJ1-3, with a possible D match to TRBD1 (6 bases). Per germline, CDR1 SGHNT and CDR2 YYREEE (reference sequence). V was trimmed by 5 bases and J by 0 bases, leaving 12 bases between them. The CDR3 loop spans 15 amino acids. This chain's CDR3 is CASSARGGSGNTIYF. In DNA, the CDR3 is TGTGCCAGCAGTGCTCGAGGGGGCTCTGGAAACACCATATATTTT.

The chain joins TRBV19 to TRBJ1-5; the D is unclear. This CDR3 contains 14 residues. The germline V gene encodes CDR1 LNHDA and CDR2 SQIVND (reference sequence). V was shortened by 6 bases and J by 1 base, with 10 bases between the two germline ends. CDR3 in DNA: TGTGCCAGTAGGGAGATTATGAGCAATCAGCCCCAGCATTTT. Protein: CASREIMSNQPQHF.

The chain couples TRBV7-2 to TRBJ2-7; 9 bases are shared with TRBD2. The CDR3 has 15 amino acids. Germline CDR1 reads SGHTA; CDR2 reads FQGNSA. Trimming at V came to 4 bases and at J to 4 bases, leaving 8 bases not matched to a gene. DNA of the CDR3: TGTGCCAGCAGCTGGATGACTAGCGGCGGTTACGAGCAGTACTTC. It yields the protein CASSWMTSGGYEQYF.

CDR3 in amino acids: CAISPGQGTIYNSPLHF. CDR3 coding DNA: TGTGCCATCAGTCCGGGACAGGGAACGATCTATAATTCACCCCTCCACTTT. This chain uses TRBV10-3 with TRBJ1-6, with TRBD1 matching 9 bases. The CDR3 runs to 17 residues. Unmatched junction bases numbered 8, after V lost 5 bases and J lost 3 bases. CDR1 is ENHRY, CDR2 SYGVKD, per germline.

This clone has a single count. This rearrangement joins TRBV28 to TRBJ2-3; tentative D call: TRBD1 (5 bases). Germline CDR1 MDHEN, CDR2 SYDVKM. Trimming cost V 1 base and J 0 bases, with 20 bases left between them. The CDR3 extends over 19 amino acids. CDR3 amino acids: CASSLSGRIGAASTDTQYF. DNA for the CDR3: TGTGCCAGCAGTTTATCGGGTCGAATTGGGGCCGCTAGCACAGATACGCAGTATTTT. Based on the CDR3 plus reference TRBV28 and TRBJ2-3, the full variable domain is DVKVTQSSRYLVKRTGEKVFLECVQDMDHENMFWYRQDPGLGLRLIYFSYDVKMKEKGDIPEGYSVSREKKERFSLILESASTNQTSMYLCASSLSGRIGAASTDTQYFGPGTRLTVL.

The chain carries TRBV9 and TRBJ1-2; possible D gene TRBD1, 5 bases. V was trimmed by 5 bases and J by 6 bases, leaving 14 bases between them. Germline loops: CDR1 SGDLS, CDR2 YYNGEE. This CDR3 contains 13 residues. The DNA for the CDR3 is TGTGCCAGCAGGAGCCCGGGGGTTGATGGCTACACCTTC. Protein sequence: CASRSPGVDGYTF.

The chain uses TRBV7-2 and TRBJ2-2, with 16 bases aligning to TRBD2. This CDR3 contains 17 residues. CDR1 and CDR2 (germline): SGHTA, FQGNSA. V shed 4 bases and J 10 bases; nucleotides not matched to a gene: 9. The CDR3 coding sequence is TGTGCCAGCAGCTCGGGACTAGCGGGAGGGCCTAGGGTGGAGCTGTTTTTT. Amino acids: CASSSGLAGGPRVELFF.

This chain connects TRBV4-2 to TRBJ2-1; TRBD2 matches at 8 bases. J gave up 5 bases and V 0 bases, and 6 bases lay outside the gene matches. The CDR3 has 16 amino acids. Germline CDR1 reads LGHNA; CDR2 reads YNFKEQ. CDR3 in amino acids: CASSQEELAVNNEQFF. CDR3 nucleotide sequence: TGTGCCAGCAGCCAAGAAGAACTAGCGGTTAACAATGAGCAGTTCTTC.

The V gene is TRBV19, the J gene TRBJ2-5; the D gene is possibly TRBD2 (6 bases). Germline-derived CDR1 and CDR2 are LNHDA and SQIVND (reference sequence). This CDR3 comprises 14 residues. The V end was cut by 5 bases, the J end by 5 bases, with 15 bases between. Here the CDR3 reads CASSPGEGWETQYF. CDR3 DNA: TGTGCCAGTAGTCCGGGAGAGGGTTGGGAGACCCAGTACTTC.

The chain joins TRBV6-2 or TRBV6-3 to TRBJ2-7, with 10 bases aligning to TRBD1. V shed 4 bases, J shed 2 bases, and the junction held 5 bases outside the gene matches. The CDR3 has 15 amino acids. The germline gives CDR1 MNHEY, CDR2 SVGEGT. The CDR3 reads CASSFPGTGAYEQYF. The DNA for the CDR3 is TGTGCCAGCAGTTTCCCCGGGACAGGGGCCTACGAGCAGTACTTC.

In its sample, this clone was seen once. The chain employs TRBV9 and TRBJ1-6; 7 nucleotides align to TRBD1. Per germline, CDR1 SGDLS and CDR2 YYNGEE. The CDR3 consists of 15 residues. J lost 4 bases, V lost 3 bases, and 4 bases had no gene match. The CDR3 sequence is CASSAGQSYNSPLHF. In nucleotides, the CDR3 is TGTGCCAGCAGCGCGGGACAGAGTTATAATTCACCCCTCCACTTT.

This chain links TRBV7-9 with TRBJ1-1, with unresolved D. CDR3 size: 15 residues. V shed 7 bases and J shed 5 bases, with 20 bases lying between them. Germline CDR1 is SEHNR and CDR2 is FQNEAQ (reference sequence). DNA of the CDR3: TGTGCCAGCACCCCGGGAGGGCTAGGCGGGACTGAAGCTTTCTTT. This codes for CASTPGGLGGTEAFF.

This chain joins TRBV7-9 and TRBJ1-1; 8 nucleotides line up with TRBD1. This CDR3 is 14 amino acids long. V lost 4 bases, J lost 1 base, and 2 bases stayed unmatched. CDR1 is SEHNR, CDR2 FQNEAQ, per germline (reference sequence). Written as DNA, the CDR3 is TGTGCCAGCAGCTACAGGGGGTGGAACACTGAAGCTTTCTTT. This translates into CASSYRGWNTEAFF.

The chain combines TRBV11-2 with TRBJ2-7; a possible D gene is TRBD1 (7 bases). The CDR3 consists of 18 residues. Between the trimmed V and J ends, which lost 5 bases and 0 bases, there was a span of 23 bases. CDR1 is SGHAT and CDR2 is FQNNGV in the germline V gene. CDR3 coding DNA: TGTGCCAGCAGCCCCCTAATAGGGGGGACAGCGAGCTCCTACGAGCAGTACTTC. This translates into CASSPLIGGTASSYEQYF.

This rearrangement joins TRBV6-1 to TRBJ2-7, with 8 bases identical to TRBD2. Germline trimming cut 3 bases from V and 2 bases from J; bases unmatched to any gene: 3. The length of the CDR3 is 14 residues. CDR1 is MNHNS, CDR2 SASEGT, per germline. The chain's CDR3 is CASSDLAGPYEQYF. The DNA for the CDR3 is TGTGCCAGCAGTGACCTAGCGGGCCCCTACGAGCAGTACTTC.

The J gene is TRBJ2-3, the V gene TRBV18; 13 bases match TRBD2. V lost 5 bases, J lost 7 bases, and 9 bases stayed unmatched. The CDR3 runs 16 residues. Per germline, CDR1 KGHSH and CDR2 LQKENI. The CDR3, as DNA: TGTGCCAGCTCAAACATACTAGCGGGAGGGCCACATACGCAGTATTTT. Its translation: CASSNILAGGPHTQYF.

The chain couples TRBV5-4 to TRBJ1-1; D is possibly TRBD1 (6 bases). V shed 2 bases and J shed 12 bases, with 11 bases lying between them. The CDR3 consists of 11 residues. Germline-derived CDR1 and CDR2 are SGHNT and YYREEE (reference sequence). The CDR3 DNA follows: TGTGCCAGCAGCTTCCAGGGGATGCCTTTCTTT. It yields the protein CASSFQGMPFF.